This entry lists 2 T cell receptor beta chains sequenced from one sample in a study of blood T cells in healthy people across ages (dated by TCRdb to about 2015). The library was generated by 5' RACE. This sample was sequenced with an Illumina HiSeq 2500. The second PCR ran for about 7 to 11 cycles and used a J-beta primer mix along with a sample-barcoded 5' primer. TCRdb trimmed public reads at Q25 via fastp, called clones via MiXCR and kept in-frame beta chains. Rows are combined by CDR3 protein, so each entry shows the most common genes and DNA. The sample contains more than 1,400,000 distinct CDR3 sequences, about 40% of them found a single time. The top ten clones comprise roughly 7.9% of the sample. Sequencing was done on a sample of blood. Source of these receptors: a woman younger than 30 in good health.

This clonotype was picked up a small number of times. This rearrangement joins TRBV6-5 to TRBJ2-3; 7 nucleotides match TRBD2. Looked up from germline, CDR1 is MNHEY and CDR2 is SVGAGI. The ends lost 4 bases at V and 6 bases at J; junction bases unmatched: 19. CDR3 length: 18 residues. CDR3 residues: CASSFALPQRDFTDTQYF. The CDR3 DNA sequence: TGTGCCAGCAGTTTTGCACTGCCACAGCGGGATTTCACCGATACGCAGTATTTT.

The chain links TRBV2 to TRBJ2-2; no clear D. V was pared by 8 bases and J by 3 bases, with 7 bases between. Germline values: CDR1 SNHLY, CDR2 FYNNEI. The CDR3 covers 12 residues. The CDR3 region is CASPGDTGELFF. The CDR3 coding sequence is TGTGCCAGCCCCGGAGACACCGGGGAGCTGTTTTTT. Full variable domain (missing parts from reference TRBV2 and TRBJ2-2): EPEVTQTPSHQVTQMGQEVILRCVPISNHLYFYWYRQILGQKVEFLVSFYNNEISEKSEIFDDQFSVERPDGSNFTLKIRSTKLEDSAMYFCASPGDTGELFFGEGSRLTVL.